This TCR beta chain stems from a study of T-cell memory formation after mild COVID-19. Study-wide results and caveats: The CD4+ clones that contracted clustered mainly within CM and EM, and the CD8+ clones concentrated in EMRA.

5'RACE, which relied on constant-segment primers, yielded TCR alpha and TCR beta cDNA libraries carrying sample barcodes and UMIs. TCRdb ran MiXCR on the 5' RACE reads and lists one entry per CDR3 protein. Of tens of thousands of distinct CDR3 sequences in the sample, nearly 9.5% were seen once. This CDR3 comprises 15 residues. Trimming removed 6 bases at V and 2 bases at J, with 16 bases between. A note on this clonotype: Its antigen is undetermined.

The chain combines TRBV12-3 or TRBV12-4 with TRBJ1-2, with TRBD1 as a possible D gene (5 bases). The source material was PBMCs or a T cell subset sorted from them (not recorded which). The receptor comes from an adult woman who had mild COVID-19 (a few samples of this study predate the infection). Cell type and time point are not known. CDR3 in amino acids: CASSPRQRTNYGYTF. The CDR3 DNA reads TGTGCCAGCAGCCCGAGACAGAGAACGAACTATGGCTACACCTTC.